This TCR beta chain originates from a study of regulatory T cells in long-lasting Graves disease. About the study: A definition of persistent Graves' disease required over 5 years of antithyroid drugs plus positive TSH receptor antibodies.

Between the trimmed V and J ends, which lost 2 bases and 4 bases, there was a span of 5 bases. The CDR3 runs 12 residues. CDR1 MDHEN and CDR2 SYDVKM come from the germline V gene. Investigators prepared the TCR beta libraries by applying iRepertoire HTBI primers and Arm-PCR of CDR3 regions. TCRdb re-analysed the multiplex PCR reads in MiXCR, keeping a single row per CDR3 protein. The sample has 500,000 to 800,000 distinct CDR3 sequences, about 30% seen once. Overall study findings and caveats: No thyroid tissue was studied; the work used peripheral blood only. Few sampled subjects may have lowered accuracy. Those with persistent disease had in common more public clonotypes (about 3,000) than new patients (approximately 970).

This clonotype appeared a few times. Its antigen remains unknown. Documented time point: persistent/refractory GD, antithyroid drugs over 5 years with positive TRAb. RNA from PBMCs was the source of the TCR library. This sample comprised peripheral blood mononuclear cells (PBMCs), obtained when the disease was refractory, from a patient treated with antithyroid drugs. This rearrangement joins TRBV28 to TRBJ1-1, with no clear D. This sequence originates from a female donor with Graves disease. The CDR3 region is CASSLLLTEAFF. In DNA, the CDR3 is TGTGCCAGCAGTTTACTGCTCACTGAAGCTTTCTTT. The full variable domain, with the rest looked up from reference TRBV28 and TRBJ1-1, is DVKVTQSSRYLVKRTGEKVFLECVQDMDHENMFWYRQDPGLGLRLIYFSYDVKMKEKGDIPEGYSVSREKKERFSLILESASTNQTSMYLCASSLLLTEAFFGQGTRLTVV.